The next 13 T cell receptor beta chains were all read from a single sample in a study of OX40 agonist ivuxolimab in advanced cancers. Only in-frame clones appear in the TCRdb table, and some are missing; sequencing was by immunoSEQ multiplex PCR. The sample consists of over 90,000 clones, around 87% of them appearing once. Here the sequenced sample was CD4+ or CD8+ T cells sorted from blood, taken in a trial of the OX40 agonist ivuxolimab. Receptor source: an adult with an advanced solid tumor such as melanoma, head and neck, liver or kidney cancer.

V usage is TRBV11-2 and J usage is TRBJ2-3; D ambiguous. The germline V gene has CDR1 SGHAT and CDR2 FQNNGV. The CDR3 consists of 12 residues. V gave up 7 bases and J gave up 3 bases, with 8 bases separating them. The CDR3 sequence: CASTSRTDTQYF. The CDR3 bases are TGTGCCAGCACATCTAGGACAGATACGCAGTATTTT.

This chain links TRBV5-1 with TRBJ2-7, with D hard to call. CDR3 length: 15 amino acids. Germline values: CDR1 SGHRS, CDR2 YFSETQ. The V end was cut by 4 bases, the J end by 4 bases, with 18 bases between. The CDR3 DNA reads as TGCGCCAGCAGCGACTCCCCGGACCCGTGGTACGAGCAGTACTTC. It encodes CASSDSPDPWYEQYF. The variable domain in full, with the rest retrieved from reference TRBV5-1 and TRBJ2-7, is KAGVTQTPRYLIKTRGQQVTLSCSPISGHRSVSWYQQTPGQGLQFLFEYFSETQRNKGNFPGRFSGRQFSNSRSEMNVSTLELGDSALYLCASSDSPDPWYEQYFGPGTRLTVT.

This clone was recorded once. This chain joins TRBV11-3 and TRBJ2-7; D not resolved. Germline assignment: CDR1 SGHNT and CDR2 YENEEA. V was shortened by 6 bases and J by 3 bases, with 9 bases between the two germline ends. The CDR3 totals 12 residues. Here the CDR3 DNA reads TGTGCCAGCAGAGTCAGGAACTACGAGCAGTACTTC. Its protein is CASRVRNYEQYF.

This clone was counted a few times. This rearrangement joins TRBV9 to TRBJ2-2; D may correspond to TRBD1 or TRBD2 (6 bases each). The CDR3 covers 15 residues. The V end lost 4 bases, the J end lost 7 bases, and 17 bases lay between the germline ends. CDR1 is SGDLS, CDR2 YYNGEE, per germline. DNA for the CDR3: TGTGCCAGCAGCAATTATGGGGGGCATGGCGGGGAGCTGTTTTTT. It is translated as CASSNYGGHGGELFF.

The chain has TRBV7-3 and TRBJ2-3; 8 nucleotides match TRBD1. There are 15 residues in the CDR3. V shed 3 bases and J 2 bases; nucleotides not matched to a gene: 4. From germline, CDR1 is SGHTA and CDR2 FQGTGA. The CDR3 coding sequence is TGTGCCAGCAGCTTGCAGGGGGCGACCACAGATACGCAGTATTTT. Translated, it gives CASSLQGATTDTQYF.

The rearrangement uses TRBV5-1 and TRBJ1-1; the D is unclear. Trimming took off 4 bases at V and 1 base at J, with 14 bases between the two ends. This CDR3 has 15 amino acids. Germline V lookup: CDR1 SGHRS, CDR2 YFSETQ. The DNA for the CDR3 is TGCGCCAGCAGCCCCCTGTCATCCCAGAACACTGAAGCTTTCTTT. The encoded protein is CASSPLSSQNTEAFF.

The genes are TRBV9 and TRBJ2-1; D gene uncertain. V shed 1 base and J shed 8 bases, with 10 bases lying between them. The CDR3 extends over 13 amino acids. Germline lookup yields CDR1 SGDLS and CDR2 YYNGEE. DNA of the CDR3: TGTGCCAGCAGCGTAAGGAGTCTGGATGAGCAGTTCTTC. It codes for CASSVRSLDEQFF.

The rearrangement links TRBV5-4 to TRBJ2-1, with D unresolved. Germline CDR1 reads SGHNT; CDR2 reads YYREEE (reference sequence). This CDR3 region has 13 residues. V lost 4 bases, J lost 5 bases, and 10 bases lay in between. The CDR3 coding sequence is TGTGCCAGCAGCCTCGAGCCGAACAATGAGCAGTTCTTC. It is translated as CASSLEPNNEQFF.

V and J are TRBV5-1 and TRBJ1-4; 7 positions agree with TRBD1. The J segment lost 3 bases and the V segment lost 0 bases, leaving 2 bases of the junction unmatched. This CDR3 is 15 amino acids long. From germline, CDR1 is SGHRS and CDR2 YFSETQ. The CDR3 coding sequence is TGCGCCAGCAGCTTGGAGGGACAGCCTAATGAAAAACTGTTTTTT. Its translation is CASSLEGQPNEKLFF.

The chain uses TRBV6-5 and TRBJ1-3, with TRBD1 identical over 9 bases. V trimming: 2 bases; J trimming: 7 bases; junction bases outside the gene matches: 9. Germline CDR1 and CDR2: MNHEY and SVGAGI. The CDR3 has 16 residues. This chain's CDR3 is CASSYRTGGPLNTIYF. DNA for the CDR3: TGTGCCAGCAGTTACCGTACAGGGGGCCCTTTGAACACCATATATTTT.

This chain uses TRBV6-4 with TRBJ2-7; the match to TRBD2 covers 9 bases. This CDR3 is built from 15 residues. J was trimmed by 2 bases and V by 2 bases; bases with no gene match: 4. CDR1 and CDR2 (germline): MRHNA, SNTAGT. The CDR3 here is CASSDLAGPPYEQYF. The CDR3 bases are TGTGCCAGCAGTGACCTAGCGGGGCCTCCCTACGAGCAGTACTTC.

J is TRBJ2-7 and V is TRBV5-1; D uncertain. The CDR3 is 13 amino acids. Germline V gene lookup returns CDR1 SGHRS and CDR2 YFSETQ. V was cut by 0 bases and J by 4 bases, with 8 bases left in between. CDR3 DNA: TGCGCCAGCAGCTTGGACGCAAGTTACGAGCAGTACTTC. This encodes CASSLDASYEQYF.

This chain uses TRBV30 with TRBJ1-3; TRBD1 matches 10 bases. The germline gives CDR1 GTSNPN, CDR2 SVGIG (reference sequence). This CDR3 has 15 residues. V trimming: 5 bases; J trimming: 1 base; junction bases outside the gene matches: 5. CDR3 nucleotide sequence: TGTGCCTGGGCGAGGGACAGGGGTTCTGGAAACACCATATATTTT. Amino acids: CAWARDRGSGNTIYF.